These 10 T cell receptor beta chains originate from one sample sequenced in a study of blood T cell repertoires in COVID-19. Repertoires were generated with immunoSEQ multiplex PCR, while TCRdb's copy carries only in-frame clones and drops some. The sample lists roughly 180,000 clones; 85% were seen once. The sequencing sample was made of PBMCs or T cells enriched from blood (not recorded which). These receptor sequences come from a middle-aged man who had recovered from COVID-19.

The CDR3: CASSLAGTGGSGELFF. CDR3 in DNA: TGCGCCAGCAGCTTGGCCGGGACAGGGGGCTCCGGGGAGCTGTTTTTT. This chain links TRBV5-1 with TRBJ2-2, with 12 bases fitting TRBD1. Trimming removed 0 bases from V and 6 bases from J; junction bases left unmatched: 3. Per the germline V gene, CDR1 is SGHRS and CDR2 is YFSETQ. There are 16 residues in the CDR3.

The chain has TRBV28 and TRBJ1-4; D remains ambiguous. The length of the CDR3 is 15 residues. Germline CDR1 reads MDHEN; CDR2 reads SYDVKM. V shed 2 bases and J shed 8 bases, with 15 bases lying between them. The CDR3 DNA reads as TGTGCCAGCAGTTTAAATTTCAAACTAGGAGAAAAACTGTTTTTT. Translated: CASSLNFKLGEKLFF.

The gene calls are TRBV24-1 and TRBJ2-3, with 9 bases matching TRBD1. V shed 1 base and J 3 bases; nucleotides not matched to a gene: 1. The CDR3 contains 15 residues. Germline V gene lookup returns CDR1 KGHDR and CDR2 SFDVKD. The CDR3 DNA sequence: TGTGCCACCAGTGATTTCGGACAGGGGACAGATACGCAGTATTTT. Encoded protein: CATSDFGQGTDTQYF.

This clone was detected only a few times. CDR3 in DNA: TGCGCCAGCAGCTTGGTAGCGGGGTCTCAAGAGACCCAGTACTTC. Translated: CASSLVAGSQETQYF. V and J are TRBV5-1 and TRBJ2-5, with TRBD2 matching over 8 bases. This CDR3 is built from 15 residues. Germline assignment: CDR1 SGHRS and CDR2 YFSETQ. Unmatched junction bases numbered 3, after V lost 0 bases and J lost 2 bases. The full variable domain, rest sourced from reference TRBV5-1 and TRBJ2-5, is KAGVTQTPRYLIKTRGQQVTLSCSPISGHRSVSWYQQTPGQGLQFLFEYFSETQRNKGNFPGRFSGRQFSNSRSEMNVSTLELGDSALYLCASSLVAGSQETQYFGPGTRLLVL.

This clone was picked up a small number of times. The chain joins TRBV20-1 to TRBJ1-5; 10 bases agree with TRBD1. The CDR3 is made up of 15 amino acids. CDR1 is DFQATT and CDR2 is SNEGSKA in the germline V gene (reference sequence). V trimming: 3 bases; J trimming: 4 bases; junction bases outside the gene matches: 6. CDR3 in amino acids: CSASSGTGVNQPQHF. CDR3 in DNA: TGCAGTGCTAGTTCCGGGACAGGGGTAAATCAGCCCCAGCATTTT.

The rearrangement links TRBV5-1 to TRBJ1-1; 10 nucleotides align to TRBD1. After removal of 4 bases from V and 0 bases from J, the junction contained 3 bases not matched to a gene. The germline CDR1 and CDR2 sequences are SGHRS and YFSETQ. The CDR3 is made up of 15 amino acids. The CDR3 region has the DNA TGCGCCAGCAGCGGGACAGGGGCCATGAACACTGAAGCTTTCTTT. Translated: CASSGTGAMNTEAFF.

This clone was recorded once. The rearrangement joins TRBV19 to TRBJ1-4; D may be TRBD1 (6 bases). Trimming cost V 5 bases and J 0 bases, with 13 bases left between them. Looked up from germline, CDR1 is LNHDA and CDR2 is SQIVND (reference sequence). The CDR3 sequence is 16 residues long. The CDR3 bases are TGTGCCAGTAGTTATAAAGGGGGGGCAACTAATGAAAAACTGTTTTTT. This translates into CASSYKGGATNEKLFF.

This rearrangement joins TRBV2 to TRBJ2-6; TRBD2 agrees at 7 bases. The germline V gene has CDR1 SNHLY and CDR2 FYNNEI. With 5 bases clipped from V and 4 bases from J, the junction kept 5 bases outside the gene matches. This CDR3 is built from 15 residues. The CDR3 protein is CASSPGEGGANVLTF. In DNA form, the CDR3 reads TGTGCCAGCAGTCCCGGGGAGGGAGGGGCCAACGTCCTGACTTTC.

The rearrangement links TRBV30 to TRBJ1-1, with TRBD1 matching over 9 bases. Germline CDR1 reads GTSNPN; CDR2 reads SVGIG (reference sequence). The CDR3 is 14 residues long. V gave up 0 bases and J gave up 5 bases; unmatched junction bases: 4. The DNA of the CDR3 is TGTGCCTGGAGTGTCGGGACAGGGAGAACTGAAGCTTTCTTT. It codes for CAWSVGTGRTEAFF.

The V call is TRBV2, the J call TRBJ1-1, with unresolved D. This CDR3 region has 11 residues. Germline V lookup: CDR1 SNHLY, CDR2 FYNNEI. The V and J ends lost 8 bases and 3 bases respectively, with 7 bases between them. The CDR3 sequence is CASPGDTEAFF. CDR3 coding DNA: TGTGCCAGCCCAGGTGACACTGAAGCTTTCTTT.